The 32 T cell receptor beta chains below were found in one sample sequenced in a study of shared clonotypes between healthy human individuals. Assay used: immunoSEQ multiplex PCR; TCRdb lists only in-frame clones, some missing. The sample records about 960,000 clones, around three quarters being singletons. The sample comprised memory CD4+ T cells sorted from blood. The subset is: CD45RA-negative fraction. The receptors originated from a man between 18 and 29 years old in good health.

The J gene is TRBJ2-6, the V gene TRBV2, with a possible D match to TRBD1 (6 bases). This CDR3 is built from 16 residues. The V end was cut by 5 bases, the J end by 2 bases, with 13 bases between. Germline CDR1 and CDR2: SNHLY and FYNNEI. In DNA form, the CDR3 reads TGTGCCAGCAGTTCACAGGGTTCGGCTGGGGCCAACGTCCTGACTTTC. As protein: CASSSQGSAGANVLTF.

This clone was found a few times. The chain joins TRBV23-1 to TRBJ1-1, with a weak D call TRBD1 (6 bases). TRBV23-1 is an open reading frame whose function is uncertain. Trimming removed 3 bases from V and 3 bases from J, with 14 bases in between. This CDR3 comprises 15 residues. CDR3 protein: CASSHTNAGDTEAFF. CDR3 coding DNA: TGCGCCAGCAGTCATACGAACGCAGGGGACACTGAAGCTTTCTTT.

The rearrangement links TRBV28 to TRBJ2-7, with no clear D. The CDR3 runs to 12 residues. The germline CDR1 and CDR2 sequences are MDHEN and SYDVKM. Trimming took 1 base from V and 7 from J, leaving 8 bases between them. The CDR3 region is CASSLSLGEQYF. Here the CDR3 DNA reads TGTGCCAGCAGTTTATCCTTAGGGGAGCAGTACTTC.

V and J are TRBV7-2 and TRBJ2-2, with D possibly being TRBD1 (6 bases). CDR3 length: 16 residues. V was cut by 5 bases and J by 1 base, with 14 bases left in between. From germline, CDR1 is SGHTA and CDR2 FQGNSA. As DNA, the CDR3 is TGTGCCAGCAGCGCCACGGGACACTTGAACACCGGGGAGCTGTTTTTT. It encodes CASSATGHLNTGELFF.

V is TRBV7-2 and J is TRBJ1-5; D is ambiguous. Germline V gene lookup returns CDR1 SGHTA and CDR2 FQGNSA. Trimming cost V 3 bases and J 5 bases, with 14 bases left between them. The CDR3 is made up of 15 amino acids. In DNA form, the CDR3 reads TGTGCCAGCAGCTTCGGAGGTGTTGTCCATCAGCCCCAGCATTTT. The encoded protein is CASSFGGVVHQPQHF.

DNA of the CDR3: TGTGCCAGCAGCAAAGTTGGGGTAAGCGGGCCCTACAATGAGCAGTTCTTC. Translation: CASSKVGVSGPYNEQFF. The V gene is TRBV21-1, the J gene TRBJ2-1; the D call in the table, TRBD2, was not verified against the DNA. TRBV21-1 is tagged as a pseudogene. The CDR3 runs to 17 residues.

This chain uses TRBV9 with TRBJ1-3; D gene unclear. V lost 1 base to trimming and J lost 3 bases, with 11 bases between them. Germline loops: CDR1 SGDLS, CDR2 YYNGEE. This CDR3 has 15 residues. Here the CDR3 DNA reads TGTGCCAGCAGCGTATTGGCAGCTATTGGAAACACCATATATTTT. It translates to CASSVLAAIGNTIYF.

CDR3 DNA: TGTGCCAGCGGTCGAGGTCGTTCCTACAATGAGCAGTTCTTC. Protein: CASGRGRSYNEQFF. The chain links TRBV9 to TRBJ2-1; D is ambiguous. The CDR3 sequence is 14 residues long. Between the trimmed V and J ends, which lost 7 bases and 1 base, there was a span of 12 bases. Germline V gene lookup returns CDR1 SGDLS and CDR2 YYNGEE.

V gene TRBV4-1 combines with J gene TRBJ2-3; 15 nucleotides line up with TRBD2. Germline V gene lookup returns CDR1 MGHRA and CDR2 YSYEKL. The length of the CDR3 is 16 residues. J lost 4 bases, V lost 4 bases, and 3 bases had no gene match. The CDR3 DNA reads TGCGCCAGCAGCCGCGGGACTAGCGGGGGGCCAGATACGCAGTATTTT. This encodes CASSRGTSGGPDTQYF.

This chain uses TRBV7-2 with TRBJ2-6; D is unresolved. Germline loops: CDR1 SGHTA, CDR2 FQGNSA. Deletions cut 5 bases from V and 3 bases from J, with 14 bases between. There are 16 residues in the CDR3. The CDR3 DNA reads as TGTGCCAGCAGCGCCGGAACTGGAAGTGGGGCCAACGTCCTGACTTTC. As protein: CASSAGTGSGANVLTF.

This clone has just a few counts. Here the CDR3 DNA reads TGCGCCAGCAGCCAAGGAGGAGGGGTTTTCGGGCAGTACTTC. As protein: CASSQGGGVFGQYF. The chain has TRBV4-1 and TRBJ2-7; D is possibly TRBD2 (6 bases). The CDR3 sequence is 14 residues long. Trimming removed 1 base from V and 9 bases from J, with 16 bases in between. Germline V gene lookup returns CDR1 MGHRA and CDR2 YSYEKL.

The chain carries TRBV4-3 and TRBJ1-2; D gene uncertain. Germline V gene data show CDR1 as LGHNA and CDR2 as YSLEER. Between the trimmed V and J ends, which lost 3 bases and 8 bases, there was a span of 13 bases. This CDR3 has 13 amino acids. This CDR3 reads CASSHDGLAGYTF. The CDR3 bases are TGCGCCAGCAGCCATGACGGGCTCGCCGGCTACACCTTC.

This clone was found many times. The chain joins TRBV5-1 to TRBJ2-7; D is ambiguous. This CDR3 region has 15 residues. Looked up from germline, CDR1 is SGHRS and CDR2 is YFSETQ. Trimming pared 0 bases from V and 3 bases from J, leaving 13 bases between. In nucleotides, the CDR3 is TGCGCCAGCAGCTTGGCCCCCGGCCCTTACTACGAGCAGTACTTC. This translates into CASSLAPGPYYEQYF.

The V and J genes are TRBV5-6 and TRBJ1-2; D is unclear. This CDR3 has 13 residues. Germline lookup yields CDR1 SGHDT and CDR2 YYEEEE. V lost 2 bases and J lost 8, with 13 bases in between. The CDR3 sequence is CASSFGRRGGYTF. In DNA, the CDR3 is TGTGCCAGCAGCTTCGGCCGCCGCGGCGGCTACACCTTC.

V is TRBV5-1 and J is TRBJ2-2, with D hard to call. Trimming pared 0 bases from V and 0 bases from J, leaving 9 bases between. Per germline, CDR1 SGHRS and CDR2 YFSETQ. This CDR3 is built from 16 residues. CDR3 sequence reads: CASSLATDPNTGELFF. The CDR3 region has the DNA TGCGCCAGCAGCTTGGCCACAGACCCGAACACCGGGGAGCTGTTTTTT.

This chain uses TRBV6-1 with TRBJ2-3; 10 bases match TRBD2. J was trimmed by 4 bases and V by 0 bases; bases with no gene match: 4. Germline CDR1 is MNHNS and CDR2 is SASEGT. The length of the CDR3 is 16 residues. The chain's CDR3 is CASSEAVAGGSDTQYF. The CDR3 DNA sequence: TGTGCCAGCAGTGAAGCGGTAGCGGGAGGTTCAGATACGCAGTATTTT.

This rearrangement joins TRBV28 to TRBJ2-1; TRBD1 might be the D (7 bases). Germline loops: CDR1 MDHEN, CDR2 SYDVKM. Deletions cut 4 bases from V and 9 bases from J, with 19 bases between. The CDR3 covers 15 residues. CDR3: CASSSQGGVKGEQFF. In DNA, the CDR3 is TGTGCCAGCAGTTCCCAGGGGGGAGTAAAGGGTGAGCAGTTCTTC.

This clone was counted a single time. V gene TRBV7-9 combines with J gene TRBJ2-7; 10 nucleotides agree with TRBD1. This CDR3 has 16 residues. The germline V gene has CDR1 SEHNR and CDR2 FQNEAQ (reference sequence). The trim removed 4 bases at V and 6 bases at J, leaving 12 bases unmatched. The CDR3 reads CASSSQRPGQGFEQYF. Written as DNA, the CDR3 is TGTGCCAGCAGCTCGCAAAGACCGGGACAGGGGTTCGAGCAGTACTTC.

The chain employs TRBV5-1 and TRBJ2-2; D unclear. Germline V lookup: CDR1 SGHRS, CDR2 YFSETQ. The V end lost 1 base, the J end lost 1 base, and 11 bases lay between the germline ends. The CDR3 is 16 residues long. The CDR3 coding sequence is TGCGCCAGCAGCTTGATCGGCAGTATGAACACCGGGGAGCTGTTTTTT. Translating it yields CASSLIGSMNTGELFF.

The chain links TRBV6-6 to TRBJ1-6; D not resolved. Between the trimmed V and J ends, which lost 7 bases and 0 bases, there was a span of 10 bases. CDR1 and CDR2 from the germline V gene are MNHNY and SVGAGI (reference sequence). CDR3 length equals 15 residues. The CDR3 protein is CASTSRSSYNSPLHF. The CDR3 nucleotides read TGTGCCAGCACAAGCCGTAGCTCCTATAATTCACCCCTCCACTTT.

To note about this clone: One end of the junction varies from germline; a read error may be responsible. The CDR3 nucleotides read TGTGCCAGCAGCGTAGACATGCGGCAAGACTTC. It is translated as CASSVDMRQDF. V usage is TRBV7-2 and J usage is TRBJ2-7; no definite D call. Looked up from germline, CDR1 is SGHTA and CDR2 is FQGNSA. The CDR3 spans 11 residues. The full variable domain, with the rest looked up from reference TRBV7-2 and TRBJ2-7, is GAGVSQSPSNKVTEKGKDVELRCDPISGHTALYWYRQSLGQGLEFLIYFQGNSAPDKSGLPSDRFSAERTGGSVSTLTIQRTQQEDSAVYLCASSVDMRQDFGPGTRLTVT.

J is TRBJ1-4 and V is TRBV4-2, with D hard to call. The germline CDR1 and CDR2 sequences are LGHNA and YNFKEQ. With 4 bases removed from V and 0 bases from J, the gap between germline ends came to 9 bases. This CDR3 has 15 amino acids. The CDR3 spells CASSLIGSTNEKLFF. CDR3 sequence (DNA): TGTGCCAGCAGCCTCATCGGGTCAACTAATGAAAAACTGTTTTTT.

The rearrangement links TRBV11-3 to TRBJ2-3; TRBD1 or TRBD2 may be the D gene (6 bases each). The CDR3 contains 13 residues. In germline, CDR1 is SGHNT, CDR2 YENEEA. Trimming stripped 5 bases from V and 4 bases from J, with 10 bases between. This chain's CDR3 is CASSRGTSDTQYF. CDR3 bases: TGTGCCAGCAGCCGCGGGACATCAGATACGCAGTATTTT.

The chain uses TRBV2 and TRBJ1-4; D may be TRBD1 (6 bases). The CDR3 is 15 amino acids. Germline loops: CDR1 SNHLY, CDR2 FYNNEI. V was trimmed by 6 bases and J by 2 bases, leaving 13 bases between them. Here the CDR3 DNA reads TGTGCCAGCAGCCGTACAGGGATGACTAATGAAAAACTGTTTTTT. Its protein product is CASSRTGMTNEKLFF.

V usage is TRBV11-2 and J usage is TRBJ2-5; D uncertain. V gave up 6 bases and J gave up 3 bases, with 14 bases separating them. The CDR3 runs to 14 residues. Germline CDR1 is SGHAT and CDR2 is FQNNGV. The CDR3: CASRALADKETQYF. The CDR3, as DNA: TGTGCCAGCAGAGCTTTGGCGGATAAAGAGACCCAGTACTTC. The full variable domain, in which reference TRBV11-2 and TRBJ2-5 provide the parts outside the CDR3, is EAGVAQSPRYKIIEKRQSVAFWCNPISGHATLYWYQQILGQGPKLLIQFQNNGVVDDSQLPKDRFSAERLKGVDSTLKIQPAKLEDSAVYLCASRALADKETQYFGPGTRLLVL.

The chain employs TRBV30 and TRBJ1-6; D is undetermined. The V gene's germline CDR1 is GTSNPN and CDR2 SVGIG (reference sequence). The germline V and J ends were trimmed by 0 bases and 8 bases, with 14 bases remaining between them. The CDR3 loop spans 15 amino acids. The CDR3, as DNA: TGTGCCTGGAGTGTACGAATAGGAACTTATTCACCCCTCCACTTT. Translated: CAWSVRIGTYSPLHF.

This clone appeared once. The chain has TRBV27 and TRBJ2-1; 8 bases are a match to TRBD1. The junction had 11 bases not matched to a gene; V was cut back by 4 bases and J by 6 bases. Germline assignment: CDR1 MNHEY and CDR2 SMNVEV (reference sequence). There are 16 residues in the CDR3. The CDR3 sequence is CASSSLDRGLVNEQFF. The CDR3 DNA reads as TGTGCCAGCAGTTCCCTCGACAGGGGACTCGTCAATGAGCAGTTCTTC.

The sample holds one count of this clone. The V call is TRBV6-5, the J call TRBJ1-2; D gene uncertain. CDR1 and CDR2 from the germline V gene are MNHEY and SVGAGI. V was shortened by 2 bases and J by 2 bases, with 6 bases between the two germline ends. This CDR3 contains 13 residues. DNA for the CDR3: TGTGCCAGCAGTTACGAAGGGAACTATGGCTACACCTTC. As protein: CASSYEGNYGYTF.

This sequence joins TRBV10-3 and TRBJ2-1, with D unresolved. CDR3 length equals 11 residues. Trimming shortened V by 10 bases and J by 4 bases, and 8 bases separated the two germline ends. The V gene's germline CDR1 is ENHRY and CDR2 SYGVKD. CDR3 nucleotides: TGTGCCAGCGGACCATACAATGAGCAGTTCTTC. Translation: CASGPYNEQFF.

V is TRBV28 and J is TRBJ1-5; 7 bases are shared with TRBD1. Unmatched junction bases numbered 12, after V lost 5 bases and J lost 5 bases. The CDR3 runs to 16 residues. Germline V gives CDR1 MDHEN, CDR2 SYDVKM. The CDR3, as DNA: TGTGCCAGCAGTGTGACAGGGAAGAGCCCCCATCAGCCCCAGCATTTT. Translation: CASSVTGKSPHQPQHF.

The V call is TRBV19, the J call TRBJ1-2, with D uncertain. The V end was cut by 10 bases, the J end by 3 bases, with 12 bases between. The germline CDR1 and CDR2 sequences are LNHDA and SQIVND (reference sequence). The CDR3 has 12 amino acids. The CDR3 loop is CATKQWDYGYTF. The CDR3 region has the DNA TGTGCCACGAAACAGTGGGACTATGGCTACACCTTC.

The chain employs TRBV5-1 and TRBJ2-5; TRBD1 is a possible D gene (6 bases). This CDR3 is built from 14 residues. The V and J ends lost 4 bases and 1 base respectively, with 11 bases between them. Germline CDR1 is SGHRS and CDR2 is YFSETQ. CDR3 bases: TGCGCCAGCAGCCCGGGACATTCCCAAGAGACCCAGTACTTC. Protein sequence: CASSPGHSQETQYF.